This record looks at one TCR beta chain sequence and its context. One entry per CDR3 protein, called by TCRdb with MiXCR from the 5' RACE reads. The data show about 62,000 distinct CDR3 sequences, approximately 29% seen once. This CDR3 is built from 16 residues. With V trimmed by 8 bases and J by 4 bases, 12 bases remained unmatched. Looked up from germline, CDR1 is SGHAT and CDR2 is FQNNGV. The sequence was collected from a female donor with breast cancer. The sequencing input was tumor-infiltrating naive CD4+ T cells sorted from the breast tumor. This sample's subset: naive CD4+ T cells, CD4+CD45RA+CD25-. This chain joins TRBV11-2 and TRBJ2-1; 9 nucleotides agree with TRBD1. The CDR3 DNA reads as TGTGCCAGCGGCTCTAACAGGGGGCCTCGGTACAATGAGCAGTTCTTC. Translated, it gives CASGSNRGPRYNEQFF. The complete variable domain, with remaining parts taken from reference TRBV11-2 and TRBJ2-1, reads EAGVAQSPRYKIIEKRQSVAFWCNPISGHATLYWYQQILGQGPKLLIQFQNNGVVDDSQLPKDRFSAERLKGVDSTLKIQPAKLEDSAVYLCASGSNRGPRYNEQFFGPGTRLTVL.